This T cell receptor (beta chain) was observed in a study of human versus mouse CDR3 diversity and MHC coevolution. At the level of the study: Reportedly, immunoSEQ detects one in 200,000 T cells with minimized PCR bias. General study findings and limits: By iCHAO1, human TCR beta clonotypes numbered about 1.6 million, the most. Among all groups, two of three human donors showed least clonal inequality.

The method was immunoSEQ multiplex PCR; TCRdb's version includes in-frame clones alone and lacks a portion of them. The data hold roughly 86,000 clones, with just over 90% observed a single time. The V and J ends lost 6 bases and 3 bases respectively, with 13 bases between them. The CDR3 is 14 residues long. Germline CDR1 SGHDT, CDR2 YYEEEE. In regard to this clone: Its antigen is unidentified.

The source is a person aged 25 to 75 in good health. The chain joins TRBV5-6 to TRBJ1-5; D possibly corresponds to TRBD1 (5 bases). Material for sequencing was naive CD4+ T cells from blood. Subset specified: CD45RO-negative CD62L-positive naive CD4 T cells. The DNA for the CDR3 is TGTGCCAGCACCTTTGGGGCAACCAATCAGCCCCAGCATTTT. It is translated as CASTFGATNQPQHF.